The present entry profiles one T cell receptor beta chain with its context. Its antigen is undetermined. This sample stems from a study of cytomegalovirus exposure and HLA in healthy donors. Whole-study results and caveats: By a later analysis, the bulk of CMV-associated TCR beta chains appeared HLA-restricted. In vitro confirmation showed three CMV-associated chains to be CMV antigen specific. There were over 150 TCR beta chains listed as cytomegalovirus-associated. Presence/absence results assume similar sequencing depth per donor, which may not hold.

The PCR ran on 60 Vbeta and 13 Jbeta primers. Libraries were prepared by immunoSEQ multiplex PCR; TCRdb keeps only in-frame clonotypes and omits some of them. This sample carries over 100,000 clones, less than 70% of them seen once, and the ten largest clones take approximately 5.4%. CDR1 is SEHNR, CDR2 FQNEAQ, per germline (reference sequence). V was clipped by 1 base and J by 3 bases, with 12 bases between them. The CDR3 sequence is 15 residues long. The sample was PBMCs. This rearrangement joins TRBV7-9 to TRBJ1-1, with D possibly TRBD1 on 5 matching bases. The sequence derives from a woman in her seventies in good health and CMV-seropositive. The DNA for the CDR3 is TGTGCCAGCAGCTTAGGGGGCCCCCGAGACACTGAAGCTTTCTTT. Amino acid sequence: CASSLGGPRDTEAFF.